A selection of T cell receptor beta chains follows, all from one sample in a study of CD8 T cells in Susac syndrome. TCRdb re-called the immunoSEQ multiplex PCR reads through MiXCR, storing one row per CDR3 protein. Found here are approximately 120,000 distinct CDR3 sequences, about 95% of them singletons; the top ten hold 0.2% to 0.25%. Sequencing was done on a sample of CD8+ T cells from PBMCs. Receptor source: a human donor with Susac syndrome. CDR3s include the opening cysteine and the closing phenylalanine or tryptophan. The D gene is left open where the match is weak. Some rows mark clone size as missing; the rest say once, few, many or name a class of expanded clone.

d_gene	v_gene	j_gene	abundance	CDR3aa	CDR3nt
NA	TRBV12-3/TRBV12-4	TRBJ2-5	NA	CASRGSPWETQYF	TGTGCCAGCAGGGGGAGTCCCTGGGAGACCCAGTACTTC
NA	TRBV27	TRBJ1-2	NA	CASRGTGYGYTF	TGTGCCAGCAGGGGGACTGGCTATGGCTACACCTTC
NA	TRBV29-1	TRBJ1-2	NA	CSVDGRTDNYGYTF	TGCAGCGTCGACGGACGAACCGATAACTATGGCTACACCTTC
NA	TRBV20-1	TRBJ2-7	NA	CSAPASYEQYF	TGCAGTGCTCCGGCCTCCTACGAGCAGTACTTC
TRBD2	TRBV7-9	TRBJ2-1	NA	CASSGLLAGGGSYNEQFF	TGTGCCAGCAGCGGCCTACTAGCGGGTGGTGGTTCCTACAATGAGCAGTTCTTC
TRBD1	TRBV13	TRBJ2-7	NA	CASSLISTGAGYEQYF	TGTGCCAGCAGCTTAATATCGACAGGGGCCGGCTACGAGCAGTACTTC
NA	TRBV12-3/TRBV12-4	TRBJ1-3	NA	CASTADSSGNTIYF	TGTGCCAGCACCGCGGACAGCTCTGGAAACACCATATATTTT
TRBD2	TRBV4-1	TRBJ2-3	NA	CASSPPFGLDSDTQYF	TGCGCCAGCAGCCCTCCCTTCGGACTAGATTCAGATACGCAGTATTTT
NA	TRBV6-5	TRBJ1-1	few	CASSLGMNTEAFF	TGTGCCAGCAGTTTGGGAATGAACACTGAAGCTTTCTTT
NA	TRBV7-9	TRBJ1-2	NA	CASTMSLGGYGYTF	TGTGCCAGCACGATGTCGCTTGGAGGCTATGGCTACACCTTC
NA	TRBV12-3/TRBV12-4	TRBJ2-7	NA	CASSLEEVEQYF	TGTGCCAGCAGTTTAGAAGAAGTCGAGCAGTACTTC
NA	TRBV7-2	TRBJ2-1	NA	CASSLVLGVFGNEQFF	TGTGCCAGCAGCTTAGTCCTTGGGGTTTTCGGAAATGAGCAGTTCTTC
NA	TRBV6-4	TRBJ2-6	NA	CASSVSGDGANVLTF	TGTGCCAGCAGTGTATCAGGGGATGGGGCCAACGTCCTGACTTTC
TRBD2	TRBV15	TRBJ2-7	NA	CATSTGTSGGSSYEQYF	TGTGCCACCAGCACTGGGACTAGCGGAGGGAGCTCCTACGAGCAGTACTTC
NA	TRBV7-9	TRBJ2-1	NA	CASSKPGVAHEQFF	TGTGCCAGCAGTAAACCGGGAGTCGCTCATGAGCAGTTCTTC
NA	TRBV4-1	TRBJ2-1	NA	CASSQVAAMAYNEQFF	TGCGCCAGCAGCCAAGTTGCGGCTATGGCCTACAATGAGCAGTTCTTC
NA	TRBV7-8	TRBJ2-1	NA	CASSLPFASRVDEQFF	TGTGCCAGCAGCTTACCGTTCGCTAGCAGAGTGGATGAGCAGTTCTTC
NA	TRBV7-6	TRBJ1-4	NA	CASSSYNEKLFF	TGTGCCAGCAGCTCCTATAATGAAAAACTGTTTTTT
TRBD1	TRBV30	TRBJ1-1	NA	CAWSEQGAEAFF	TGTGCCTGGAGTGAACAGGGGGCTGAGGCTTTCTTT
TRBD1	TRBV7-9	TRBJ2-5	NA	CASSLATGIETQYF	TGTGCCAGCAGCTTAGCGACAGGGATAGAGACCCAGTACTTC
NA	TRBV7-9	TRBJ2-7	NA	CASTPPGVASYEQYF	TGTGCCAGCACCCCCCCGGGGGTGGCATCCTACGAGCAGTACTTC
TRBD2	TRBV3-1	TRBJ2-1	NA	CASSQVGGRRNEQFF	TGTGCCAGCAGCCAAGTGGGCGGGAGGCGCAATGAGCAGTTCTTC
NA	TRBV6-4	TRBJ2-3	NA	CASSPSPETDTQYF	TGTGCCAGCAGTCCCTCTCCCGAGACAGATACGCAGTATTTT
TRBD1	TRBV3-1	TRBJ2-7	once	CASSLKAGQGNYEQYF	TGTGCCAGCAGCCTAAAGGCGGGACAGGGGAACTACGAGCAGTACTTC
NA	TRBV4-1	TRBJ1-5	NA	CASSQVEGTAQPQHF	TGCGCCAGCAGCCAAGTCGAGGGTACGGCTCAGCCCCAGCATTTT
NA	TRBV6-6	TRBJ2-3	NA	CASSLTGTRGDTQYF	TGTGCCAGCAGTTTAACCGGGACCCGGGGGGATACGCAGTATTTT
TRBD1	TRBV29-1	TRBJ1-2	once	CSVTGAAADYGYTF	TGCAGCGTGACAGGGGCCGCTGCGGACTATGGCTACACCTTC
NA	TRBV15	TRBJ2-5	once	CATSRVRQLQETQYF	TGTGCCACCAGCAGAGTTAGGCAGCTTCAAGAGACCCAGTACTTC
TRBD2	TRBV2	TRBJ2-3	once	CASSEGRGLVPDTQYF	TGTGCCAGCAGTGAGGGGAGGGGACTAGTTCCAGATACGCAGTATTTT
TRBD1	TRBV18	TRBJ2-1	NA	CASSPSTGGNEQFF	TGTGCCAGCTCACCGTCGACAGGGGGCAATGAGCAGTTCTTC
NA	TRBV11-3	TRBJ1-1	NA	CASSLSGSLEAFF	TGTGCCAGCAGCTTAAGCGGCAGCCTTGAAGCTTTCTTT
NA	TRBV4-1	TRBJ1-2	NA	CASGPGPAFPMYGYTF	TGCGCCAGCGGCCCGGGACCGGCATTTCCTATGTATGGCTACACCTTC
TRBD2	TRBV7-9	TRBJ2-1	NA	CASSSRTSGGYNEQFF	TGTGCCAGCAGCTCCCGGACTAGCGGGGGGTACAATGAGCAGTTCTTC
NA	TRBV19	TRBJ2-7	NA	CASSGVGLVDEQYF	TGTGCCAGTAGCGGGGTTGGCCTAGTTGACGAGCAGTACTTC
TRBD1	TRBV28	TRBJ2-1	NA	CASSLDRDRGGNEQFF	TGTGCCAGCAGTTTAGACCGGGACAGGGGGGGCAATGAGCAGTTCTTC
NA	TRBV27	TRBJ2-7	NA	CASSSVGSHEQYF	TGTGCCAGCAGTTCCGTGGGGTCCCACGAGCAGTACTTC
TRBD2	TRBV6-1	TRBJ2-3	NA	CASSTLTSGPTDTQYF	TGTGCCAGCAGCACTCTGACTAGCGGCCCCACAGATACGCAGTATTTT
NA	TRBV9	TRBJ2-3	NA	CASSVAGDGTDTQYF	TGTGCCAGCAGCGTAGCAGGGGACGGCACAGATACGCAGTATTTT